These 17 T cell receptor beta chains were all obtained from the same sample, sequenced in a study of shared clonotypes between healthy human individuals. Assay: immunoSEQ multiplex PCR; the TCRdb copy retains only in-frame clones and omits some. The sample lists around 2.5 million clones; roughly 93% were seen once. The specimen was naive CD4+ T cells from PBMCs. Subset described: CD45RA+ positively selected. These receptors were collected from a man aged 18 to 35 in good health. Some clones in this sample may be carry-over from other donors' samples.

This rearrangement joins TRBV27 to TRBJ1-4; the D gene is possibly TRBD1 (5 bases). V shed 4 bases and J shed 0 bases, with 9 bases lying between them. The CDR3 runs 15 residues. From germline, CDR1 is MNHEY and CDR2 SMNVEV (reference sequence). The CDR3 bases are TGTGCCAGCAGTTCGTGGGGACCAACTAATGAAAAACTGTTTTTT. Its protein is CASSSWGPTNEKLFF.

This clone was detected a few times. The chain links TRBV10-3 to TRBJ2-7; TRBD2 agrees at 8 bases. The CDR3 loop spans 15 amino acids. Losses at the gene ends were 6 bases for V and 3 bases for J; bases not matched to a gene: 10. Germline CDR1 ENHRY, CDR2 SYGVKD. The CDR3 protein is CAIRELAVPGYEQYF. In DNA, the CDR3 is TGTGCCATCAGGGAACTAGCGGTTCCAGGCTACGAGCAGTACTTC.

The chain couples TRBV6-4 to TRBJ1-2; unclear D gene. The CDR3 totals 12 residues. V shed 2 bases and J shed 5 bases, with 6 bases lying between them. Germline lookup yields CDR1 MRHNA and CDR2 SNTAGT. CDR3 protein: CASSDPMYGYTF. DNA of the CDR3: TGTGCCAGCAGTGACCCGATGTATGGCTACACCTTC.

CDR3 DNA: TGCGCCAGCCAACCCTCTAGCGGGAGCTACGAGCAGTACTTC. This gives the protein CASQPSSGSYEQYF. The chain employs TRBV5-1 and TRBJ2-7; 10 bases fit TRBD2. Losses at the gene ends were 7 bases for V and 3 bases for J; bases not matched to a gene: 7. This CDR3 has 14 amino acids. Germline CDR1 is SGHRS and CDR2 is YFSETQ.

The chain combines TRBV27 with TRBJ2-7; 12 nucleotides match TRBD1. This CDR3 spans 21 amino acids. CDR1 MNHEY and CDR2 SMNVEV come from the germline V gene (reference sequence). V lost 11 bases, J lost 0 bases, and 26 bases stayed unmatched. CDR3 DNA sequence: TGTGCCGCACTGGAAGGGTACCCGGGACAGGGGGCGCATCCCTTCTCCTACGAGCAGTACTTC. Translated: CAALEGYPGQGAHPFSYEQYF.

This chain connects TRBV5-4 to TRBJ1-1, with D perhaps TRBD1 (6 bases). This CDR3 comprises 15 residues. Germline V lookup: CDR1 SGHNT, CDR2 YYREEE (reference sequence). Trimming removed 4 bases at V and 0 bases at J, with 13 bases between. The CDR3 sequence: CASSTRTDMNTEAFF. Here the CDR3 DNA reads TGTGCCAGCAGCACTCGGACAGATATGAACACTGAAGCTTTCTTT.

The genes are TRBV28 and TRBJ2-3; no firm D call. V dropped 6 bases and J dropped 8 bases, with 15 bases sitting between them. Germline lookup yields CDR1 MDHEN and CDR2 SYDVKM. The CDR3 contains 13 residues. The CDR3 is CASSRRTHITQYF. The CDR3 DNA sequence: TGTGCCAGCAGCCGGCGGACGCATATTACGCAGTATTTT.

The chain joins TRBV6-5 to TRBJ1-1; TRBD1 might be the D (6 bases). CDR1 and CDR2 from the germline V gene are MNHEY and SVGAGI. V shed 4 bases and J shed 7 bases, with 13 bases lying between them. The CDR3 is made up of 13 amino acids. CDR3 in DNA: TGTGCCAGCAGTTCTAACAGGGAAGATGAAGCTTTCTTT. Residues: CASSSNREDEAFF.

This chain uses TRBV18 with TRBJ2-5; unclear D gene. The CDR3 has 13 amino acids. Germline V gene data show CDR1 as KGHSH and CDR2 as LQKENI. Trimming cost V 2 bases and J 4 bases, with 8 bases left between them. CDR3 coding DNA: TGTGCCAGCTCACCAAGTCAGGTAGAGACCCAGTACTTC. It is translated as CASSPSQVETQYF.

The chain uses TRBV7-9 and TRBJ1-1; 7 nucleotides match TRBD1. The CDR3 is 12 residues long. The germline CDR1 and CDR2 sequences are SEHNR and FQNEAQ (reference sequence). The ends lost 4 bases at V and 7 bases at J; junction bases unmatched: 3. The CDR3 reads CASSSNRGEAFF. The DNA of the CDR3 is TGTGCCAGCAGCTCCAACAGGGGTGAAGCTTTCTTT.

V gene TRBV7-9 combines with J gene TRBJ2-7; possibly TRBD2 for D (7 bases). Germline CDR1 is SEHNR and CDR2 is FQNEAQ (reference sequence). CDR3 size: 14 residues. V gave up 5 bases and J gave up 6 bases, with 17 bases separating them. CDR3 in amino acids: CASSMAGAVGEQYF. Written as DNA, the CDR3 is TGTGCCAGCAGCATGGCGGGGGCAGTCGGCGAGCAGTACTTC.

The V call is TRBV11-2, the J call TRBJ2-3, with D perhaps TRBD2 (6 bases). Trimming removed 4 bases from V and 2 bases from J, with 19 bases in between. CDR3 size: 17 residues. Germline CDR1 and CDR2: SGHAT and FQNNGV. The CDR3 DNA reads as TGTGCCAGCAGCTCCTACATGATGAGCGGGCACACAGATACGCAGTATTTT. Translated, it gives CASSSYMMSGHTDTQYF.

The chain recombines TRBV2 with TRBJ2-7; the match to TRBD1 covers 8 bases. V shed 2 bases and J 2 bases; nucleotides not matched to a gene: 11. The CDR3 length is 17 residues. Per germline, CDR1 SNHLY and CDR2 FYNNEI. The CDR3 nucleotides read TGTGCCAGCAGTGAACTTCTGGGACAGGCCAACACCTACGAGCAGTACTTC. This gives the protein CASSELLGQANTYEQYF.

The CDR3 sequence: CASSLVGEAFF. In DNA form, the CDR3 reads TGTGCCAGCAGCTTAGTAGGAGAAGCTTTCTTT. V gene TRBV7-2 combines with J gene TRBJ1-1, with D uncertain. V was cut by 1 base and J by 8 bases, with 5 bases left in between. This CDR3 spans 11 amino acids. The germline V gene has CDR1 SGHTA and CDR2 FQGNSA.

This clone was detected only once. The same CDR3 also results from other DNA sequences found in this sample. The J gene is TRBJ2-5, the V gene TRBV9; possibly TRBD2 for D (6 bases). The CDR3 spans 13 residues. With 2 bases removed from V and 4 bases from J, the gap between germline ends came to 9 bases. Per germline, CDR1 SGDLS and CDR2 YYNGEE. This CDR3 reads CASSVGGGETQYF. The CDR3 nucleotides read TGTGCCAGCAGCGTCGGGGGAGGAGAGACCCAGTACTTC.

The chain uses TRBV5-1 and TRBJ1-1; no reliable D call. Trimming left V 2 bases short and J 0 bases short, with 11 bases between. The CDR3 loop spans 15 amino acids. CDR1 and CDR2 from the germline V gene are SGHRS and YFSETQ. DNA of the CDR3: TGCGCCAGCAGCTTTATAACGGGCATGAACACTGAAGCTTTCTTT. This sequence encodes CASSFITGMNTEAFF.

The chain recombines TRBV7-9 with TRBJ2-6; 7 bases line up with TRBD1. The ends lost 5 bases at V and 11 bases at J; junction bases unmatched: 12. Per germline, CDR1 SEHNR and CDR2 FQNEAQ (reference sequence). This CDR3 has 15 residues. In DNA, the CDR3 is TGTGCCAGCAGCGACAATCCGGGGACAGCACACGTCCTGACTTTC. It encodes CASSDNPGTAHVLTF.